The clone carrying this T cell receptor (beta chain) was seen more than once but under ten times. Its antigen is unknown. TCR cDNA, made by 5'RACE template switching, carried an added universal primer site and UMIs. TCRdb recomputed calls from the 5' RACE reads with MiXCR, one row per CDR3 protein. This table holds some 320,000 distinct CDR3 sequences, over 4% found once. The data belong to a study of T cells after yellow fever vaccination. Germline CDR1 and CDR2: ENHRY and SYGVKD. The CDR3 has 15 residues. V was clipped by 6 bases and J by 4 bases; unmatched bases: 7. Study outcomes and limitations: Post-booster reappearance was seen for most primary-vaccination clones (about 96% CD4, 80% to 90% CD8). There was a possibility that FACS-sorted repertoires contained abundant clonotypes contaminating from the bulk population.

Source: PBMCs, taken 5 days after the yellow fever booster vaccination. This rearrangement joins TRBV10-3 to TRBJ1-3; TRBD1 aligns across 9 bases. The TCR originated in a young man who received the YFV17D yellow fever vaccine. CDR3 in amino acids: CAIRAGTGPGNTIYF. The DNA of the CDR3 is TGTGCCATCAGGGCCGGGACAGGGCCGGGAAACACCATATATTTT.